This T cell receptor beta chain was found in a study of T cells in Graves' hyperthyroidism and ophthalmopathy (dated by TCRdb to the late 2010s). About the full investigation: Peripheral blood was collected at initial diagnosis, before any treatment. Prospective prediction of ophthalmopathy was tested in an independent validation cohort of some 20 hyperthyroidism patients and 17 patients who later progressed to ophthalmopathy. For training and testing, the 100 or so patients in the discovery cohort were randomly divided in a 7:3 ratio. A discovery cohort of roughly 96 patients, about 40 with Graves' ophthalmopathy and 55 to 60 with stable Graves' hyperthyroidism, was used to find distinguishing TCR V-J signatures. Once sampling was done, hyperthyroidism patients were given methimazole at a starting dose of 30 mg daily, whereas ophthalmopathy patients were given high-dose intravenous methylprednisolone. The study also compared thyroid tissue and blood T-cell repertoires from over 5 Graves' hyperthyroidism patients. The paper reports TCR Vbeta CDR3 sequencing of approximately 140 peripheral blood samples: 43 ophthalmopathy, 75 to 80 hyperthyroidism and 17 progressor patients.

Ophthalmopathy patients had moderately to severely active disease, with a Clinical Activity Score of 3 or more, a NOSPECS grade of 4 or more, and a disease duration of less than 3 months. Exclusion was applied to patients with uncontrolled infections, other autoimmune diseases, pregnancy or lactation. Clinical symptoms, serum thyroxine and TRAb, thyroid ultrasound, and orbital computed tomography formed the basis for the diagnoses. Ficoll-Paque density gradient centrifugation was used to isolate PBMCs from about 9 ml of fresh peripheral blood. Total RNA was extracted with Trizol reagent, and quality was checked on an Agilent 2100 Bioanalyzer. On this clonotype itself: Its cognate antigen has yet to be identified. Base-call qualities are not available, and no considerably larger clone is one nucleotide away.

The TCR beta CDR3 regions were amplified from RNA transcripts. The first round of RT-PCR for the TCR CDR3 was performed with the HTBI primer set and the Qiagen OneStep RT-PCR kit. Libraries were constructed in a second round of multiplex PCR, after which size selection and purification were performed. Libraries were sequenced paired-end with 100 bp reads on an Illumina HiSeq2000. The source study handled its data this way. SOAPnuke was used to process the raw data, throwing out any read that contained adapters or uncalled bases, had a mean Phred below 15, or lacked an exact constant-primer or identifier match. High-quality paired reads were merged using COPE v1.2.5, and each unique nucleotide sequence was defined as a clonotype. MiTCR v1.1 was used to align clonotypes to the IMGT TRBV, TRBD and TRBJ reference segments. The analysis included only V-J combinations with a frequency above 0.0001, which together covered more than 98% of the repertoires. The TCS score was defined as the ratio of F50 (clonal expansion) to E x V (chaos), calculated using BLOSUM62-based TCRdist between CDR3 peptides within each V-J. Welch's t-statistics and random forest reduced around 520 V-J features to some 14, which were used in a naive Bayes classifier (R e1071). TCRdb itself trimmed the public reads at Q25 with fastp, ran MiXCR and retained productive beta chains. Here each entry gathers all rows of one CDR3 protein and keeps the most common genes and DNA. The V and J calls and clone size come from TCRdb's table, not from the authors' own analysis. The sample contains about 250,000 distinct CDR3 sequences, approximately 21% of them found a single time. 64% of the sample comes from the top ten.

The study at large found these results: A 13 V-J signature model separated ophthalmopathy from stable hyperthyroidism, with about 88% sensitivity and 81.08% specificity in cross-validation and 80%/75% in testing. In validation, the model predicted progression to ophthalmopathy a median of approximately 6.3 months before onset, with 70% to 71% sensitivity and 72.22% specificity. Blood samples also contained most of the expanded thyroid clonotypes (frequency above 0.001), which suggests that blood repertoires may reflect thyroid immune responses. No statistical method was used to fix the sample size in advance, and group allocation was not hidden from the investigators.

For CDR1 and CDR2, the germline V gene lists SGHDT and YYEEEE. Trimming accounts for 4 bases at V and 8 bases at J, while the number of junction bases matched to no gene is 7. The CDR3 holds 15 amino acids from the cysteine to the phenylalanine. CDR3 DNA only is kept here, 45 bases in frame from base 1. The source of this sequence is a man aged 30-40 years with Graves' ophthalmopathy. Sequencing was performed on blood. The chain is assembled from TRBV5-6 and TRBJ2-1; 12 central bases correspond to TRBD1. The sequence in DNA is TGTGCCAGCAGCCTGACCGGGACAGGGGGCCATGAGCAGTTCTTC. This yields the protein CASSLTGTGGHEQFF.